A selection of T cell receptor beta chains follows, all from one sample in a study of identical twins. MiXCR, applied by TCRdb to the 5' RACE reads, yields one record per CDR3 protein. The sample contains about 530,000 distinct CDR3 sequences, 20% to 25% of which appear only once. Another study also made use of these data, one on yellow fever vaccine responses in identical twins.

The sample taken for sequencing was CD4+ T cells sorted from blood. These receptors originate from a woman aged 18-29 years in good health. The conserved cysteine and the conserved F or W are not part of the CDR3 here.

v_call	j_call	cdr3_aa
TRBV20-1	TRBJ2-3	SASRLATGDTQY
TRBV5-6	TRBJ2-3	ASSFRTGGATDTQY
TRBV20-1	TRBJ2-1	SSDLGRGPYNEQF
TRBV9	TRBJ2-2	ASSVTGTSNTGELF
TRBV10-3	TRBJ2-7	AISENPPYEQY
TRBV11-2	TRBJ2-2	ASSFQTWGDTGELF
TRBV28	TRBJ2-2	ASSSYRLAGRVGELF
TRBV28	TRBJ2-5	ASSRPGTGVKTQY
TRBV10-2	TRBJ2-1	ASSELGLAGGEVREQF
TRBV12-1	TRBJ2-5	ASSFAQREKGETQY
TRBV12-3/TRBV12-4	TRBJ2-1	ASSFDRGAEQF
TRBV12-3/TRBV12-4	TRBJ2-6	ASSFRQGATGANVLT
TRBV5-1	TRBJ2-2	ASSPPATSNTGELF
TRBV2	TRBJ2-1	ASSEGLAGPEQF
TRBV7-2	TRBJ2-2	ASSLRASGRANTGELF
TRBV11-1	TRBJ2-5	ASSFFRLAGGPDPETQY
TRBV12-3/TRBV12-4	TRBJ2-2	ASNLGGAGELF
TRBV5-1	TRBJ1-2	ASSAPESNYGYT
TRBV6-5	TRBJ2-2	ASSYSWGLNTGELF
TRBV12-3/TRBV12-4	TRBJ2-3	ATYTKARADTQY
TRBV7-2	TRBJ2-1	ASSVGAGGINEQF
TRBV7-6	TRBJ2-2	ASSLRTSGSAGELF
TRBV4-1	TRBJ2-3	ASSRDQSGADTQY
TRBV20-1	TRBJ2-3	SAPRTGEYGQY
TRBV6-1	TRBJ2-2	ASKPGTNTGELF
TRBV5-6	TRBJ2-2	ASSFSPGGRGTGELF
TRBV7-8	TRBJ2-2	ASSPRGAGGQNTGELF
TRBV5-1	TRBJ2-1	ASSLLTSGAYNEQF
TRBV4-1	TRBJ1-5	ASSLSPGDYQPQH
TRBV6-1	TRBJ1-2	ASTPTGPNPNYGYT
TRBV7-2	TRBJ1-1	ASSSKTGREAF
TRBV10-1	TRBJ2-2	ASSVAGVGTGELF
TRBV20-1	TRBJ1-3	SARDRSPRTGNTIY
TRBV5-1	TRBJ2-2	ASSLVQGGVTGELF
TRBV5-1	TRBJ1-1	ASSLGDSREAEAF
TRBV11-3	TRBJ2-7	ASSLSRSSYEQY
TRBV20-1	TRBJ2-7	SALNPGLGSYEQY
TRBV5-1	TRBJ1-2	ASSGGTAANYGYT
TRBV29-1	TRBJ2-3	SSILAGVTDTQY
TRBV28	TRBJ2-7	ASKGFVAAYEQY
TRBV7-6	TRBJ1-6	ASSPGQGLSSPLH
TRBV6-5	TRBJ2-1	ASSWTAENNEQF
TRBV20-1	TRBJ2-1	SASSPRTSGYNEQF
TRBV5-1	TRBJ2-7	ASTTRPGAYEQY
TRBV27	TRBJ1-6	ASSLSQGRSPLH
TRBV7-9	TRBJ2-1	ASSLTSGPYNEQF
TRBV12-3/TRBV12-4	TRBJ2-3	ASRTSGRAVADTQY
TRBV6-2/TRBV6-3	TRBJ2-7	ASKSVYEQY
TRBV4-2	TRBJ2-2	ASSQEVLMYTGELF
TRBV15	TRBJ2-4	ATSPDRGWNIQY
TRBV20-1	TRBJ2-5	SARDLTRSQETQY
TRBV5-1	TRBJ1-1	ASSVGTEAF
TRBV5-1	TRBJ2-1	ASSLGQGANEQF
TRBV19	TRBJ1-3	ASSIRQGEAGNTIY
TRBV11-2	TRBJ2-3	ASSFPQSTDTQY
TRBV5-1	TRBJ2-2	ASSLALGTGELF
TRBV7-9	TRBJ2-2	ATRTKPDGELF